Listed below are T cell receptor beta chains from one sample, sequenced in a study of T cells in Graves' hyperthyroidism and ophthalmopathy. TCRdb reprocessed the multiplex PCR reads with MiXCR, giving one entry per CDR3 protein. This sample carries over 700,000 distinct CDR3 sequences, roughly 20% of them seen once, and the ten largest clones take 16%. The sample comprised blood. Receptors were obtained from a woman aged 50 to 60 with Graves' hyperthyroidism that later progressed to Graves' ophthalmopathy. CDR3s include the opening cysteine and the closing phenylalanine or tryptophan. The D gene is left open where the match is weak. Rows give clone size only sometimes, using once, few, many, or a class for an expanded clone.

clone size,V gene,J gene,D gene,CDR3 DNA,CDR3 protein
.,TRBV6-6,TRBJ1-2,.,TGTGCCAGCAGTTACTCCATACCGAGGGACTATGGCTACACCTTC,CASSYSIPRDYGYTF
.,TRBV29-1,TRBJ1-3,.,TGCAGCGTTGATTCCGGGTCCTCTGGAAACACCATATATTTT,CSVDSGSSGNTIYF
few,TRBV25-1,TRBJ1-1,.,TGTGCCAGCAGTGTCGGGTCGAACACTGAAGCTTTCTTT,CASSVGSNTEAFF
few,TRBV18,TRBJ2-7,.,TGTGCCAGCTCACCACCAACAGGGGGGGGCGAGCAGTACTTC,CASSPPTGGGEQYF
many,TRBV7-2,TRBJ1-3,.,TGTGCCAGCAGCCCCCAGAGCCCACGCTCTGGAAACACCATATATTTT,CASSPQSPRSGNTIYF
.,TRBV6-1,TRBJ1-1,TRBD1,TGTGCCAGCACCCCCGGCAGGGGGCGAATCCGAGCTTTCTTT,CASTPGRGRIRAFF
.,TRBV29-1,TRBJ2-2,.,TGCAGCGTTGAAGATTCAGGGATGCCCGGGGAGCTGTTTTTT,CSVEDSGMPGELFF
.,TRBV7-9,TRBJ2-1,.,TGTGCCAGCAGCTTAGCGCTCAACTACAATGAGCAGTTCTTC,CASSLALNYNEQFF
.,TRBV25-1,TRBJ2-2,.,TGTGCCAGCAGTGAATATACGGGGAACACCGGGGAGCTGTTTTTT,CASSEYTGNTGELFF
few,TRBV5-1,TRBJ1-1,.,TGCGCCAGCAGCTTTGAAACCTGGGTGAACACTGAAGCTTTCTTT,CASSFETWVNTEAFF
few,TRBV3-1,TRBJ2-3,.,TGTGCCAGCAGCGAAGGCTTAGGCCGGGCAGGGGTAACAGATACGCAGTATTTT,CASSEGLGRAGVTDTQYF
many,TRBV3-1,TRBJ2-3,TRBD2,TGTGCCAGCAGCCACCCGGGACTAGCAACAGATACGCAGTATTTT,CASSHPGLATDTQYF
few,TRBV10-2,TRBJ2-5,.,TGCGCCAGCAGTTGGGACCGCCAAGAGACCCAGTACTTC,CASSWDRQETQYF
.,TRBV7-9,TRBJ2-2,TRBD1,TGTGCCAGCAGCCATCCCGGGGGACAGGGGGCATGGACCGGGGAGCTGTTTTTT,CASSHPGGQGAWTGELFF
few,TRBV7-6,TRBJ2-7,TRBD1,TGTGCCAGCAGCTCCGAAGTACAGGGGCGTCCCTCCTACGAGCAGTACTTC,CASSSEVQGRPSYEQYF
many,TRBV29-1,TRBJ1-1,.,TGCAGCGTTCTGCCAGGGCTGAGCACTGAAGCTTTCTTT,CSVLPGLSTEAFF
.,TRBV24-1,TRBJ1-6,.,TGTGCCACCAGCGCGGATGACTGGAATTCACCCCTCCACTTT,CATSADDWNSPLHF
few,TRBV6-1,TRBJ1-2,.,TGTGCCAGCGGGCGCCGGGACACCCGCCACACCTTC,CASGRRDTRHTF
.,TRBV7-6,TRBJ1-1,.,TGTGCCAGCAGCTCCCGGGGGGCGCGGACTGAAGCTTTCTTT,CASSSRGARTEAFF
many,TRBV3-1,TRBJ1-1,.,TGTGCCAGCAGCCAAGTTCTGGGACACCAGAACACTGAAGCTTTCTTT,CASSQVLGHQNTEAFF
.,TRBV27,TRBJ2-1,.,TGTGCCAGCAGTTACCAGGGCCACAATGAGCAGTTCTTC,CASSYQGHNEQFF
.,TRBV11-2,TRBJ2-6,.,TGTGCCAGCAGCTTAGATGGGAATCGGATGTCCAACGTCCTGACTTTC,CASSLDGNRMSNVLTF
.,TRBV5-1,TRBJ1-4,.,TGCGCCAGCAGCTTGGATGGCAGGGAGTCTGAAAAACTGTTTTTT,CASSLDGRESEKLFF
many,TRBV12-3/TRBV12-4,TRBJ1-2,.,TGTGCCACCTCAGACAGGAACTATGGCTACACCTTC,CATSDRNYGYTF
.,TRBV24-1,TRBJ2-1,.,TGTGCCACGAGCGATGCCTTGACTAGTACGAGTGAGCAGTTCTTC,CATSDALTSTSEQFF
.,TRBV12-3/TRBV12-4,TRBJ1-6,.,TGTGCCAGCAGTGGACGGGGACCCCTCCACTTT,CASSGRGPLHF
few,TRBV5-1,TRBJ2-1,.,TGCGCCAGCAGCTTGCGGGGACCCAAGACCGGCGATGAGCAGTTCTTC,CASSLRGPKTGDEQFF